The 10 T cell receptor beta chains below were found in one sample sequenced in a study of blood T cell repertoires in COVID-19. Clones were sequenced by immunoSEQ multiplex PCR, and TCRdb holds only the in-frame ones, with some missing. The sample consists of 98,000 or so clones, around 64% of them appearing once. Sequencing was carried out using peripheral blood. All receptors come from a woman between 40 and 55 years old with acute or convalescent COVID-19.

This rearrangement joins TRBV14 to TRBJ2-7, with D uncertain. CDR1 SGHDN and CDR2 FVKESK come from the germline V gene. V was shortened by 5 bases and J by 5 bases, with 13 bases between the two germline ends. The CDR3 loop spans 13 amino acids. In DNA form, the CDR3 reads TGTGCCAGCAGCTTTAAAACTATTAACGAGCAGTACTTC. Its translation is CASSFKTINEQYF.

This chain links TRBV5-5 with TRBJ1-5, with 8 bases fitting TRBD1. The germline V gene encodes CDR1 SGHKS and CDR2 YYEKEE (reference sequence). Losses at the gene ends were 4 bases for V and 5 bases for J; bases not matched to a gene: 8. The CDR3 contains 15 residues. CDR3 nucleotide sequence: TGTGCCAGCAGCCACACGGCGACAGGGGATCAGCCCCAGCATTTT. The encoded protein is CASSHTATGDQPQHF.

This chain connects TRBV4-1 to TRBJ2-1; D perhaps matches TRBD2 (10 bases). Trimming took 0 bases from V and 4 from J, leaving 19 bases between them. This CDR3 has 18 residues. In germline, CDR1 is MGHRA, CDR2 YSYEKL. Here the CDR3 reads CASSQEAGGTGKYNEQFF. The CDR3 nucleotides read TGCGCCAGCAGCCAAGAAGCGGGAGGGACAGGGAAGTACAATGAGCAGTTCTTC.

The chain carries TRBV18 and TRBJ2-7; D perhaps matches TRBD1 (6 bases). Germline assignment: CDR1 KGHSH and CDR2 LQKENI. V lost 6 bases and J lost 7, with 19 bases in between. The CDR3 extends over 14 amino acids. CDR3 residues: CASSLYRDPGEQYF. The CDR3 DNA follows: TGTGCCAGCTCGCTCTACAGGGACCCGGGGGAGCAGTACTTC.

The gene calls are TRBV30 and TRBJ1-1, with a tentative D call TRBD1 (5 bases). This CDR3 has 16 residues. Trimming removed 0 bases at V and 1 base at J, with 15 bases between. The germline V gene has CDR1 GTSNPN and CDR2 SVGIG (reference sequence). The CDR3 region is CAWSVSGGVGNTEAFF. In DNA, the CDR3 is TGTGCCTGGAGTGTTTCAGGAGGGGTTGGGAACACTGAAGCTTTCTTT.

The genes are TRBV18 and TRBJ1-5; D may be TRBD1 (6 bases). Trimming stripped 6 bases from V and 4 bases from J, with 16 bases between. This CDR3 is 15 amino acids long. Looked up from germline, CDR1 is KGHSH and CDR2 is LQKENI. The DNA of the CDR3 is TGTGCCAGCTCGTTGGGGGCGAGTCAGAATCAGCCCCAGCATTTT. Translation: CASSLGASQNQPQHF.

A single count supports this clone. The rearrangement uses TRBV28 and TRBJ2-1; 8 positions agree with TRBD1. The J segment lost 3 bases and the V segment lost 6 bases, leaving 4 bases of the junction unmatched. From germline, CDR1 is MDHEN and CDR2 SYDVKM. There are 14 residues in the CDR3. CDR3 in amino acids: CASRDDRGYNEQFF. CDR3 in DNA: TGTGCCAGCAGGGACGACAGGGGCTACAATGAGCAGTTCTTC.

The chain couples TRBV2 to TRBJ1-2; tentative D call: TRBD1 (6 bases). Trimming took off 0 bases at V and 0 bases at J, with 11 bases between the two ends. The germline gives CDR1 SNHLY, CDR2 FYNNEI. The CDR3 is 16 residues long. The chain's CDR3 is CASSEADRSPNYGYTF. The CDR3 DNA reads TGTGCCAGCAGTGAAGCCGACAGGTCCCCTAACTATGGCTACACCTTC.

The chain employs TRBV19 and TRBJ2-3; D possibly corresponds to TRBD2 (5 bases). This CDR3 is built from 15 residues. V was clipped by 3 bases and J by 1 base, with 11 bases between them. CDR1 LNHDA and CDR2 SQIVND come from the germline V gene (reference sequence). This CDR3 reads CASSISGSGTDTQYF. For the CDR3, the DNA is TGTGCCAGTAGTATTTCGGGGAGCGGCACAGATACGCAGTATTTT. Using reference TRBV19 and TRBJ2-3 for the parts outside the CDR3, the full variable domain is DGGITQSPKYLFRKEGQNVTLSCEQNLNHDAMYWYRQDPGQGLRLIYYSQIVNDFQKGDIAEGYSVSREKKESFPLTVTSAQKNPTAFYLCASSISGSGTDTQYFGPGTRLTVL.

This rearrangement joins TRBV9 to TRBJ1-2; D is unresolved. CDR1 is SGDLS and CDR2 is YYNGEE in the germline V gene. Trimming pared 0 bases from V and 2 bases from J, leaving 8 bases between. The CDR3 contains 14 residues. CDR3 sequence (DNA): TGTGCCAGCAGCGTAGTTGGCGGGAACTATGGCTACACCTTC. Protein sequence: CASSVVGGNYGYTF. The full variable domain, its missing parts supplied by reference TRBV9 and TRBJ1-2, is DSGVTQTPKHLITATGQRVTLRCSPRSGDLSVYWYQQSLDQGLQFLIQYYNGEERAKGNILERFSAQQFPDLHSELNLSSLELGDSALYFCASSVVGGNYGYTFGSGTRLTVV.